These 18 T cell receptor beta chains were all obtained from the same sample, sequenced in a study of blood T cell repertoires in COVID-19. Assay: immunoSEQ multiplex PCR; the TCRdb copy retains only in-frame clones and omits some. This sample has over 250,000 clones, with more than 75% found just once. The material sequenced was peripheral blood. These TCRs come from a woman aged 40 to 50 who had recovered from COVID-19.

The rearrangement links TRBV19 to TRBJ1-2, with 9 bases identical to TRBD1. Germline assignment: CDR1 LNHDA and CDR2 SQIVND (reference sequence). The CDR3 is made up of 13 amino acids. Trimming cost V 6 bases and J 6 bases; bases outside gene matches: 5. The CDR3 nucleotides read TGTGCCAGTAGGCTACAGGGGGCGGATGGCTACACCTTC. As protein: CASRLQGADGYTF.

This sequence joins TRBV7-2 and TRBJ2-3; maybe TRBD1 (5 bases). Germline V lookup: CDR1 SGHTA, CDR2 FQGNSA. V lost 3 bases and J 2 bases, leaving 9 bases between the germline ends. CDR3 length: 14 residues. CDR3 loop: CASSLSGPTDTQYF. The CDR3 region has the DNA TGTGCCAGCAGCTTGTCAGGGCCCACAGATACGCAGTATTTT. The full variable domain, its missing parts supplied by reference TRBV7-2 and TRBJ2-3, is GAGVSQSPSNKVTEKGKDVELRCDPISGHTALYWYRQSLGQGLEFLIYFQGNSAPDKSGLPSDRFSAERTGGSVSTLTIQRTQQEDSAVYLCASSLSGPTDTQYFGPGTRLTVL.

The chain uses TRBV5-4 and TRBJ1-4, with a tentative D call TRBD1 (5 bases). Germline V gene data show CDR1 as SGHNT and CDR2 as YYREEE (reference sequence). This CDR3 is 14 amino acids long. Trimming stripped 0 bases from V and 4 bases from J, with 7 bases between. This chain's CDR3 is CASSLGQHNEKLFF. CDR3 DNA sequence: TGTGCCAGCAGCTTGGGACAGCATAATGAAAAACTGTTTTTT.

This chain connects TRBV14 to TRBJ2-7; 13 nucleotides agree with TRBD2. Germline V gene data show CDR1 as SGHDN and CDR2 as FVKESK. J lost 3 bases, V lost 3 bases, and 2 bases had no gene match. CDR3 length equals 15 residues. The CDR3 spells CASSHGTSGNYEQYF. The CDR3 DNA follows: TGTGCCAGCAGCCACGGGACTAGCGGGAACTACGAGCAGTACTTC.

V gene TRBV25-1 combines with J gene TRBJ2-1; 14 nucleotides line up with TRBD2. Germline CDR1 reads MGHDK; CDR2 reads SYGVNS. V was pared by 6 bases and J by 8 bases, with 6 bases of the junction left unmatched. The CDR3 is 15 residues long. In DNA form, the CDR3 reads TGTGCCAGCAGGGCCGGACTAGCGGGAGGCTATGAGCAGTTCTTC. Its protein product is CASRAGLAGGYEQFF.

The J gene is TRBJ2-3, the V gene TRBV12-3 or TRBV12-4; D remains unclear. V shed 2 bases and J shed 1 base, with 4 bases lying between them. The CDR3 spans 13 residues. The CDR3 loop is CASSLSGTDTQYF. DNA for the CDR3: TGTGCCAGCAGTTTATCTGGCACAGATACGCAGTATTTT.

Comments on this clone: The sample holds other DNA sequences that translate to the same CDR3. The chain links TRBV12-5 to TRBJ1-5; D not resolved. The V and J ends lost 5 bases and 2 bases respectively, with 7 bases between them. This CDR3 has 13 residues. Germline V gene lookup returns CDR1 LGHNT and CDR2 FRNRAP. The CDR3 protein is CASGPGGNQPQHF. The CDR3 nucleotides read TGTGCTAGTGGTCCCGGGGGCAATCAGCCCCAGCATTTT.

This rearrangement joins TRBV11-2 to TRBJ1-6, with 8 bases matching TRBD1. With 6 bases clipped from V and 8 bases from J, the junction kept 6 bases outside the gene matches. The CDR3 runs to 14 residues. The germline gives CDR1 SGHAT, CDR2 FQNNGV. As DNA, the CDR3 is TGTGCCAGCAGGACAGGGGCGATGGATTCACCCCTCCACTTT. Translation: CASRTGAMDSPLHF.

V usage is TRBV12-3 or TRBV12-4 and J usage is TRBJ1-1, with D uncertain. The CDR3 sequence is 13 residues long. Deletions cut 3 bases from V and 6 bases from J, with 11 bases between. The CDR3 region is CASSLIPGAEAFF. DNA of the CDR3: TGTGCCAGCAGTTTGATTCCCGGGGCTGAAGCTTTCTTT.

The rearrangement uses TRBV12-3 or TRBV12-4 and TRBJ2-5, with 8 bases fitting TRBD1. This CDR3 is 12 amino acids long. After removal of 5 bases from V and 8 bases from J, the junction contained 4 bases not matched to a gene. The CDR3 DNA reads TGTGCCAGCAGTCCGGACAGGGTAACCCAGTACTTC. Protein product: CASSPDRVTQYF.

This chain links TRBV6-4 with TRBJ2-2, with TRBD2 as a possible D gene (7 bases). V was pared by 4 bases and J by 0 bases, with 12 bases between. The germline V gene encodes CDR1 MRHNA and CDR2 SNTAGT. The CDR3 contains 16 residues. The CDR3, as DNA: TGTGCCAGCAGTGGGGAGGGACACCCGAACACCGGGGAGCTGTTTTTT. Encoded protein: CASSGEGHPNTGELFF.

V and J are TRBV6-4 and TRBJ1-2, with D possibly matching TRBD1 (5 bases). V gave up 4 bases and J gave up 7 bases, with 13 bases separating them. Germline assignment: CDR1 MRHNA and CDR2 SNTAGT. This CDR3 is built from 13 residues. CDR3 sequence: CASSGPRGGGYTF. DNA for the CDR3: TGTGCCAGCAGTGGTCCTAGGGGTGGTGGCTACACCTTC.

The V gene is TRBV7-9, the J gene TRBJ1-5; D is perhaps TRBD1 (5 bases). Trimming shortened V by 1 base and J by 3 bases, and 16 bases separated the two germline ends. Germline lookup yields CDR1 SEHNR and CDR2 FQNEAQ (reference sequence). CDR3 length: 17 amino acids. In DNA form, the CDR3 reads TGTGCCAGCAGCTTAGTGGGTCGGGGGACCTTCAATCAGCCCCAGCATTTT. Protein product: CASSLVGRGTFNQPQHF. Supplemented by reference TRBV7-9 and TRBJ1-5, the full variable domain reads DTGVSQNPRHKITKRGQNVTFRCDPISEHNRLYWYRQTLGQGPEFLTYFQNEAQLEKSRLLSDRFSAERPKGSFSTLEIQRTEQGDSAMYLCASSLVGRGTFNQPQHFGDGTRLSIL.

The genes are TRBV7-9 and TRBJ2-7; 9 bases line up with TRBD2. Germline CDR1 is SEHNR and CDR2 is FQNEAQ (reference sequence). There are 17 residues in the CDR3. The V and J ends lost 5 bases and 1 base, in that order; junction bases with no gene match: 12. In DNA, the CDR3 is TGTGCCAGCAGCACTTACGGGGGGAGCGGGAGGTCCTACGAGCAGTACTTC. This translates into CASSTYGGSGRSYEQYF.

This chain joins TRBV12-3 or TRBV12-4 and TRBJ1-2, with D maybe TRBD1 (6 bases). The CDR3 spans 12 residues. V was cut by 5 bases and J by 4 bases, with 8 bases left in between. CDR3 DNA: TGTGCCAGCAGTACAGGGCCCTATGGCTACACCTTC. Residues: CASSTGPYGYTF.

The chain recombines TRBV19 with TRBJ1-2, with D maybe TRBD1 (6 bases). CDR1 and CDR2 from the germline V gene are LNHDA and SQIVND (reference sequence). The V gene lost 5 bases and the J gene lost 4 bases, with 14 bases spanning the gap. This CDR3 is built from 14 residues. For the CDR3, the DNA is TGTGCCAGTAGTTCAGACAGGCTTTTCTATGGCTACACCTTC. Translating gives CASSSDRLFYGYTF.

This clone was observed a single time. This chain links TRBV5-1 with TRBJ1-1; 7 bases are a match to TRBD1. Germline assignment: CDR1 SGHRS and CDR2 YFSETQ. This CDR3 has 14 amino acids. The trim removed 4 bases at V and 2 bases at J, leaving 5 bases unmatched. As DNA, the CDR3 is TGCGCCAGCAGCGCCTACAGGGGAAACACTGAAGCTTTCTTT. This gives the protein CASSAYRGNTEAFF. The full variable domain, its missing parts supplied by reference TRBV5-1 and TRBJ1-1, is KAGVTQTPRYLIKTRGQQVTLSCSPISGHRSVSWYQQTPGQGLQFLFEYFSETQRNKGNFPGRFSGRQFSNSRSEMNVSTLELGDSALYLCASSAYRGNTEAFFGQGTRLTVV.

CDR3 loop: CASSFRRETQYF. CDR3 DNA sequence: TGTGCCAGCAGTTTTAGGCGGGAGACCCAGTACTTC. The chain uses TRBV12-3 or TRBV12-4 and TRBJ2-5; the D is unclear. V was cut by 3 bases and J by 5 bases, with 7 bases left in between. The CDR3 runs 12 residues.